The 9 T cell receptor beta chains in this list originate from one sample, sequenced in a study of OX40 agonist ivuxolimab in advanced cancers. Repertoires were generated with immunoSEQ multiplex PCR, while TCRdb's copy carries only in-frame clones and drops some. The profile shows just under 75,000 clones, roughly 90% of them singletons. The sequences come from CD4+ or CD8+ T cells sorted from blood, collected in a trial of the OX40 agonist ivuxolimab. These TCRs come from an adult with an advanced solid tumor such as melanoma, head and neck, liver or kidney cancer.

This clone appeared a single time. The rearrangement joins TRBV5-8 to TRBJ2-1, with TRBD2 matching over 8 bases. Trimming removed 7 bases from V and 6 bases from J; junction bases left unmatched: 6. The CDR3 consists of 13 residues. Germline V gives CDR1 SGHTS, CDR2 YDEGEE. The CDR3 DNA follows: TGTGCCAGCCTGGACGGGGGGGGCAATGAGCAGTTCTTC. Encoded protein: CASLDGGGNEQFF.

J is TRBJ2-7 and V is TRBV28, with no clear D. The length of the CDR3 is 11 residues. V gave up 8 bases and J gave up 1 base, with 6 bases separating them. Germline-derived CDR1 and CDR2 are MDHEN and SYDVKM. The CDR3 spells CASGISYEQYF. The DNA of the CDR3 is TGTGCCAGCGGGATTTCCTACGAGCAGTACTTC.

This chain connects TRBV25-1 to TRBJ2-1; tentatively, D is TRBD2 (6 bases). The germline V gene encodes CDR1 MGHDK and CDR2 SYGVNS. V shed 5 bases and J shed 7 bases, with 21 bases lying between them. The CDR3 loop spans 16 amino acids. In nucleotides, the CDR3 is TGTGCCAGCAGTCAAGTTCGCGGGAACGGAGGGAATGAGCAGTTCTTC. Residues: CASSQVRGNGGNEQFF.

The CDR3 region has the DNA TGTGCCAGCAGTTTATCTCTGGGACAGGGGTATGAAAAACTGTTTTTT. This encodes CASSLSLGQGYEKLFF. This chain uses TRBV28 with TRBJ1-4; 10 bases line up with TRBD1. The CDR3 consists of 16 residues. Germline assignment: CDR1 MDHEN and CDR2 SYDVKM. The V gene end was trimmed by 1 base and the J gene end by 6 bases; junction bases not matched to a gene: 5.

CDR3 protein: CAGTELQGADQPQHF. The CDR3 region has the DNA TGTGCCGGAACAGAACTCCAGGGGGCCGATCAGCCCCAGCATTTT. The gene calls are TRBV2 and TRBJ1-5, with 8 bases fitting TRBD1. Germline values: CDR1 SNHLY, CDR2 FYNNEI. This CDR3 contains 15 residues. With 11 bases clipped from V and 5 bases from J, the junction kept 14 bases outside the gene matches.

The V call is TRBV4-1, the J call TRBJ1-6; 10 positions match TRBD1. Germline V gives CDR1 MGHRA, CDR2 YSYEKL. CDR3 length equals 15 residues. J gave up 17 bases and V 0 bases, and 10 bases lay outside the gene matches. The CDR3, as DNA: TGCGCCAGCAGCCAAGAAGGGGACAGGGGTTCGTCGTTCCACTTT. Its translation is CASSQEGDRGSSFHF.

V gene TRBV14 combines with J gene TRBJ1-3; D not certain. This CDR3 spans 16 amino acids. Trimming took 4 bases from V and 4 from J, leaving 17 bases between them. The germline V gene has CDR1 SGHDN and CDR2 FVKESK. DNA of the CDR3: TGTGCCAGCAGCCCCAGAGCTCTGTCTAACGGAAACACCATATATTTT. Protein sequence: CASSPRALSNGNTIYF.

The chain combines TRBV30 with TRBJ2-2; D gene uncertain. Trimming pared 1 base from V and 7 bases from J, leaving 16 bases between. CDR3 length: 15 amino acids. Germline lookup yields CDR1 GTSNPN and CDR2 SVGIG (reference sequence). The CDR3 DNA reads TGTGCCTGGAGTGGTACAGTTGGCCTAGGCGGGGAGCTGTTTTTT. The encoded protein is CAWSGTVGLGGELFF.

The V call is TRBV7-2, the J call TRBJ1-5; D perhaps matches TRBD1 (5 bases). Germline CDR1 SGHTA, CDR2 FQGNSA. The V and J ends lost 10 bases and 7 bases respectively, with 17 bases between them. CDR3 length equals 13 residues. This CDR3 reads CATRGGVGQPQHF. The CDR3 DNA sequence: TGTGCCACCCGGGGGGGAGTGGGACAGCCCCAGCATTTT.